These T cell receptor beta chains were read from a single sample in a study of blood T cell repertoires in COVID-19. The method was immunoSEQ multiplex PCR; TCRdb's version includes in-frame clones alone and lacks a portion of them. The sample carries a few hundred thousand clones, approximately 87% recorded once. Sequencing used PBMCs or T cells enriched from blood (not recorded which). These receptors were collected from a middle-aged woman who had recovered from COVID-19. CDR3s include the opening cysteine and the closing phenylalanine or tryptophan. A D gene is named only where the DNA matches it firmly. Part of the rows lack a size; the others show once, few, many or a class for expanded clones.

v_call: TRBV9; d_call: .; clone_size: few; j_call: TRBJ1-3; cdr3_nt: TGTGCCAGCAGCGTAGGTGGACAGCCTGGAAACACCATATATTTT; cdr3_aa: CASSVGGQPGNTIYF
v_call: TRBV5-6; d_call: .; clone_size: .; j_call: TRBJ1-1; cdr3_nt: TGTGCCAGCAGCTCCAGGCGGGGTATGAACACTGAAGCTTTCTTT; cdr3_aa: CASSSRRGMNTEAFF
v_call: TRBV11-3; d_call: .; clone_size: .; j_call: TRBJ2-3; cdr3_nt: TGTGCCAGCAGCTTTGGGCGGGCCACAGATACGCAGTATTTT; cdr3_aa: CASSFGRATDTQYF
v_call: TRBV5-1; d_call: .; clone_size: .; j_call: TRBJ2-3; cdr3_nt: TGCGCCAGCAGCCCACCCGGACTATTAGATACGCAGTATTTT; cdr3_aa: CASSPPGLLDTQYF
v_call: TRBV7-2; d_call: TRBD1; clone_size: .; j_call: TRBJ1-5; cdr3_nt: TGTGCCAGCAGCCCGACAGGGAGGTGGAATCAGCCCCAGCATTTT; cdr3_aa: CASSPTGRWNQPQHF
v_call: TRBV7-8; d_call: TRBD1; clone_size: .; j_call: TRBJ1-1; cdr3_nt: TGTGCCAGCAGCTCCCGGGACAGGGGGCAAGGAACTGAAGCTTTCTTT; cdr3_aa: CASSSRDRGQGTEAFF
v_call: TRBV24-1; d_call: .; clone_size: .; j_call: TRBJ2-7; cdr3_nt: TGTGCCACCAGTAGCAGGGCCAACTCCTACGAGCAGTACTTC; cdr3_aa: CATSSRANSYEQYF
v_call: TRBV5-4; d_call: TRBD1; clone_size: .; j_call: TRBJ2-2; cdr3_nt: TGTGCCAGCAGCTTCCCGGGACAGGGGTACGGCACCGGGGAGCTGTTTTTT; cdr3_aa: CASSFPGQGYGTGELFF
v_call: TRBV11-2; d_call: .; clone_size: .; j_call: TRBJ1-1; cdr3_nt: TGTGCCAGCAGCTTAGAGCCAGGGTTTGAGGCTGAAGCTTTCTTT; cdr3_aa: CASSLEPGFEAEAFF
v_call: TRBV6-5; d_call: .; clone_size: .; j_call: TRBJ1-3; cdr3_nt: TGTGCCGCCCGGCAGGGGCCTGGAAACACCATATATTTT; cdr3_aa: CAARQGPGNTIYF
v_call: TRBV11-3; d_call: .; clone_size: .; j_call: TRBJ2-1; cdr3_nt: TGTGCCAGCAGCACAAACAAAGAGCCTCTAGCTGGCGGGAAACACAATGAGCAGTTCTTC; cdr3_aa: CASSTNKEPLAGGKHNEQFF